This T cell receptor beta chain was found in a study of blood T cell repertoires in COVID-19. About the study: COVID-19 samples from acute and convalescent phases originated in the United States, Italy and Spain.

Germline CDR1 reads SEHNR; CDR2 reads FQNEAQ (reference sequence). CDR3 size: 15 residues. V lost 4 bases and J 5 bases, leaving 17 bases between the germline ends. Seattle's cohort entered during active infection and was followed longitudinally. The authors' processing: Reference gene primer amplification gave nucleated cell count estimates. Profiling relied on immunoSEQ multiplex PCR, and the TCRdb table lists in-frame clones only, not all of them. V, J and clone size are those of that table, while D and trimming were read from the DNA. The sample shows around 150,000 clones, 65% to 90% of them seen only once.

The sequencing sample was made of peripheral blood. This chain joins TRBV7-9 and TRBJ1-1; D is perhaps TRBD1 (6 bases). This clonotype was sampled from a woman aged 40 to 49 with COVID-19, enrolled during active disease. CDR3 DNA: TGTGCCAGCAGCTCCCAGGGGCGCGGGGGGACTGAAGCTTTCTTT. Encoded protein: CASSSQGRGGTEAFF. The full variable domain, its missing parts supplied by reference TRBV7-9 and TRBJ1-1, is DTGVSQNPRHKITKRGQNVTFRCDPISEHNRLYWYRQTLGQGPEFLTYFQNEAQLEKSRLLSDRFSAERPKGSFSTLEIQRTEQGDSAMYLCASSSQGRGGTEAFFGQGTRLTVV.